These 21 T cell receptor beta chains share one sample of origin, sequenced in a study of CD8+CD57+ T cells in acquired aplastic anemia. TCR beta VDJ and CDR3 were profiled, and genomic DNA was the template. Using its own MiXCR run on the reads, TCRdb lists one record per CDR3 protein. The profile shows some 150,000 distinct CDR3 sequences, roughly 49% of them singletons. Patients chosen for sequencing had CD8+CD57+ cells that had expanded, as shown by flow cytometry. Sequences were obtained from sorted CD4+, CD8+, or CD8+CD57+ T cells (not recorded which) from PBMCs. All receptors come from a human donor with aplastic anemia.

The CDR3 protein is CASSYQRVYEQFF. The CDR3, as DNA: TGTGCCAGCAGCTACCAGAGAGTTTATGAGCAGTTCTTC. The chain has TRBV2 and TRBJ2-1, with no clear D. This CDR3 is 13 amino acids long. V was trimmed by 6 bases and J by 8 bases, leaving 14 bases between them. The germline CDR1 and CDR2 sequences are SNHLY and FYNNEI. The whole variable domain, filled in from reference TRBV2 and TRBJ2-1, reads EPEVTQTPSHQVTQMGQEVILRCVPISNHLYFYWYRQILGQKVEFLVSFYNNEISEKSEIFDDQFSVERPDGSNFTLKIRSTKLEDSAMYFCASSYQRVYEQFFGPGTRLTVL.

As concerns this clonotype: A much larger clone lies one base from this, so it may be a read error. J is TRBJ2-7 and V is TRBV6-2 or TRBV6-3; D call uncertain. The length of the CDR3 is 17 residues. Per the germline V gene, CDR1 is MNHEY and CDR2 is SVGEGT. In nucleotides, the CDR3 is TGTGCCTGCAGTTACTCGCCCCGGGCCCCCAGCTCCTACGAGCAGTACTTC. Protein: CACSYSPRAPSSYEQYF.

This clonotype was picked up a small number of times. The V gene is TRBV20-1, the J gene TRBJ2-7; 8 bases match TRBD1. This CDR3 is 13 amino acids long. Germline CDR1 DFQATT, CDR2 SNEGSKA (reference sequence). V was pared by 5 bases and J by 4 bases, with 7 bases of the junction left unmatched. The CDR3, as DNA: TGCAGTGCTCTGACAGGGGAGAGTTACGAGCAGTACTTC. Translated, it gives CSALTGESYEQYF.

This clonotype was counted at least ten times. This chain links TRBV6-5 with TRBJ2-1, with TRBD1 matching over 12 bases. V trimming: 4 bases; J trimming: 9 bases; junction bases outside the gene matches: 4. CDR3 size: 14 residues. The germline CDR1 and CDR2 sequences are MNHEY and SVGAGI. CDR3 sequence reads: CASSWGQGAGEQFF. CDR3 nucleotide sequence: TGTGCCAGCAGTTGGGGACAGGGGGCGGGTGAGCAGTTCTTC.

A few counts support this clonotype. Germline is not matched at one junction end, which may reflect a read error. The chain joins TRBV5-1 to TRBJ2-7, with 8 bases fitting TRBD2. This CDR3 has 13 residues. Germline V CDR1 and CDR2: SGHRS, YFSETQ. CDR3 protein: CASGFSGNYEQYF. CDR3 in DNA: TGCGCCAGCGGCTTTAGCGGGAACTACGAGCAGTACTTC.

In this sample, this clonotype turned up many times. This chain joins TRBV7-2 and TRBJ2-2; D not resolved. From germline, CDR1 is SGHTA and CDR2 FQGNSA. The V and J ends lost 5 bases and 10 bases respectively, with 2 bases between them. This CDR3 region has 9 residues. DNA for the CDR3: TGTGCCAGCAGCCCGGAGCTGTTTTTT. This encodes CASSPELFF.

The chain carries TRBV7-2 and TRBJ2-3, with 8 bases aligning to TRBD1. V was pared by 3 bases and J by 5 bases, with 1 base of the junction left unmatched. Per the germline V gene, CDR1 is SGHTA and CDR2 is FQGNSA. The CDR3 totals 13 residues. The CDR3 DNA reads TGTGCCAGCAGCTTCGGACAGGGAGATACGCAGTATTTT. Protein product: CASSFGQGDTQYF.

Details on this clonotype: One end of the junction does not line up with germline, which may come from a read error. The V and J genes are TRBV19 and TRBJ1-4; D is ambiguous. Germline V gene lookup returns CDR1 LNHDA and CDR2 SQIVND (reference sequence). CDR3 length equals 12 residues. CDR3: CVSSIDRRALFF. CDR3 sequence (DNA): TGTGTCAGTAGTATAGATCGCCGGGCCCTGTTTTTT.

The chain carries TRBV2 and TRBJ2-5; TRBD2 agrees at 8 bases. Trimming removed 4 bases from V and 2 bases from J; junction bases left unmatched: 6. CDR1 SNHLY and CDR2 FYNNEI come from the germline V gene. This CDR3 has 15 amino acids. In DNA, the CDR3 is TGTGCCAGCAGTGGAGGCTCTAGCGGGCAAGAGACCCAGTACTTC. It codes for CASSGGSSGQETQYF. The whole variable domain, filled in from reference TRBV2 and TRBJ2-5, reads EPEVTQTPSHQVTQMGQEVILRCVPISNHLYFYWYRQILGQKVEFLVSFYNNEISEKSEIFDDQFSVERPDGSNFTLKIRSTKLEDSAMYFCASSGGSSGQETQYFGPGTRLLVL.

At least ten counts were recorded for this clonotype. The chain couples TRBV2 to TRBJ2-1; perhaps TRBD2 as D (5 bases). Deletions cut 7 bases from V and 7 bases from J, with 5 bases between. The CDR3 extends over 10 amino acids. CDR1 is SNHLY, CDR2 FYNNEI, per germline. As DNA, the CDR3 is TGTGCCAGCACGGGGAATGAGCAGTTCTTC. This gives the protein CASTGNEQFF. The complete variable domain, with remaining parts taken from reference TRBV2 and TRBJ2-1, reads EPEVTQTPSHQVTQMGQEVILRCVPISNHLYFYWYRQILGQKVEFLVSFYNNEISEKSEIFDDQFSVERPDGSNFTLKIRSTKLEDSAMYFCASTGNEQFFGPGTRLTVL.

V and J are TRBV24-1 and TRBJ1-1; TRBD1 matches at 12 bases. Losses at the gene ends were 4 bases for V and 0 bases for J; bases not matched to a gene: 5. Germline assignment: CDR1 KGHDR and CDR2 SFDVKD. The CDR3 is 17 amino acids. CDR3: CATSDPGQGALNTEAFF. The CDR3 coding sequence is TGTGCCACCAGTGACCCGGGACAGGGGGCTTTGAACACTGAAGCTTTCTTT.

This clonotype was seen more than once but under ten times. The V gene is TRBV2, the J gene TRBJ1-2; D perhaps matches TRBD1 (6 bases). Trimming took 6 bases from V and 4 from J, leaving 18 bases between them. Germline assignment: CDR1 SNHLY and CDR2 FYNNEI. The CDR3 loop spans 15 amino acids. The CDR3 sequence is CASSDPDRPLYGYTF. For the CDR3, the DNA is TGTGCCAGCAGCGATCCCGACAGGCCACTCTATGGCTACACCTTC.

The rearrangement joins TRBV20-1 to TRBJ2-3; 14 nucleotides match TRBD2. The germline V gene encodes CDR1 DFQATT and CDR2 SNEGSKA (reference sequence). This CDR3 is built from 18 residues. V shed 3 bases, J shed 0 bases, and the junction held 8 bases outside the gene matches. CDR3 nucleotide sequence: TGCAGTGCTAGGAGACTAGCGGGGGGGCAAACCAGCACAGATACGCAGTATTTT. Its protein is CSARRLAGGQTSTDTQYF.

V usage is TRBV10-3 and J usage is TRBJ2-7, with 8 bases identical to TRBD2. Germline-derived CDR1 and CDR2 are ENHRY and SYGVKD. V shed 10 bases, J shed 4 bases, and the junction held 9 bases outside the gene matches. The CDR3 length is 13 residues. CDR3 sequence reads: CATTERETYEQYF. DNA for the CDR3: TGTGCCACCACTGAGCGGGAGACTTACGAGCAGTACTTC.

This sequence joins TRBV10-3 and TRBJ1-2, with D perhaps matching TRBD1 (5 bases). Germline loops: CDR1 ENHRY, CDR2 SYGVKD. The V end was cut by 7 bases, the J end by 3 bases, with 12 bases between. This CDR3 region has 13 residues. The DNA of the CDR3 is TGTGCCATCACGGGGGGTATCGACTATGGCTACACCTTC. This translates into CAITGGIDYGYTF.

This chain connects TRBV21-1 to TRBJ2-1; TRBD2, as called in the table, went unchecked against the DNA. TRBV21-1 has pseudogene status. The CDR3 runs to 19 residues. The CDR3 nucleotides read TGTGCCAGCAGCACCCGGGACAGTTGGACTAGCGGGGTAGTGAATGAGCAGTTCTTC. Its translation is CASSTRDSWTSGVVNEQFF.

This clonotype was counted only a few times. The chain joins TRBV24-1 to TRBJ1-5; 7 bases fit TRBD1. This CDR3 is 15 amino acids long. Germline-derived CDR1 and CDR2 are KGHDR and SFDVKD. V dropped 5 bases and J dropped 4; count of bases not matched to a gene: 7. The CDR3 DNA sequence: TGTGCCACCAGTGCAACCGGGACAGTAAATCAGCCCCAGCATTTT. It encodes CATSATGTVNQPQHF.

The rearrangement uses TRBV19 and TRBJ2-1; 8 bases are a match to TRBD2. Germline CDR1 and CDR2: LNHDA and SQIVND (reference sequence). This CDR3 has 15 amino acids. The CDR3, as DNA: TGTGCTAGAGACCTAGCGGGCTCACACCAGAATGAGCAGTTCTTC. It specifies CARDLAGSHQNEQFF.

The rearrangement links TRBV27 to TRBJ2-7, with D tentatively TRBD1 or TRBD2 (5 bases each). Trimming removed 5 bases at V and 4 bases at J, with 12 bases between. The CDR3 contains 13 residues. In germline, CDR1 is MNHEY, CDR2 SMNVEV (reference sequence). The CDR3 here is CASSPGPKYEQYF. The DNA of the CDR3 is TGTGCCAGCAGTCCGGGACCGAAATACGAGCAGTACTTC.

The gene calls are TRBV18 and TRBJ2-2; D is undetermined. Trimming shortened V by 2 bases and J by 3 bases, and 13 bases separated the two germline ends. CDR1 KGHSH and CDR2 LQKENI come from the germline V gene. The CDR3 covers 16 residues. CDR3: CASSPARIPDTGELFF. CDR3 nucleotides: TGTGCCAGCTCACCAGCTCGAATCCCCGACACCGGGGAGCTGTTTTTT. The entire variable domain, with the rest obtained from reference TRBV18 and TRBJ2-2, is as follows: NAGVMQNPRHLVRRRGQEARLRCSPMKGHSHVYWYRQLPEEGLKFMVYLQKENIIDESGMPKERFSAEFPKEGPSILRIQQVVRGDSAAYFCASSPARIPDTGELFFGEGSRLTVL.

This clonotype has ten or more counts. This chain connects TRBV7-6 to TRBJ2-1, with D perhaps TRBD2 (5 bases). The V gene's germline CDR1 is SGHVS and CDR2 FNYEAQ. V was cut by 5 bases and J by 7 bases, with 12 bases left in between. CDR3 length: 13 amino acids. The CDR3 DNA reads TGTGCCAGCAGCAGATCGGGGATAAATGAGCAGTTCTTC. As protein: CASSRSGINEQFF.